Below, 30 T cell receptor beta chains from the same sample are listed, as sequenced in a study of graft-versus-host responses after intestinal transplantation. Data came from immunoSEQ multiplex PCR; TCRdb stores just in-frame clones and leaves some out. The table lists just under 65,000 clones, more than 85% of them singletons. These receptors have no identified antigens. The sample in question was unstimulated CD8+ T cells sorted from spleen or lymph node cells, obtained before transplant. These receptors all come from a human donor who was the organ donor for an intestinal transplant.

The gene calls are TRBV29-1 and TRBJ1-1, with 12 positions matching TRBD1. Trimming took 3 bases from V and 7 from J; bases not matched to a gene: 6. The CDR3 has 14 amino acids. Germline-derived CDR1 and CDR2 are SQVTM and ANQGSEA. CDR3 DNA: TGCAGCGTTGACGGGACAGGGGGCGGCCTTGAAGCTTTCTTT. Translating it yields CSVDGTGGGLEAFF.

The chain is built from TRBV28 and TRBJ2-5; the match to TRBD1 covers 8 bases. Germline CDR1 and CDR2: MDHEN and SYDVKM. Trimming at V came to 5 bases and at J to 3 bases, leaving 11 bases not matched to a gene. This CDR3 is built from 16 residues. The chain's CDR3 is CASSPPRGRAEETQYF. Here the CDR3 DNA reads TGTGCCAGCAGTCCCCCCAGGGGGCGCGCCGAAGAGACCCAGTACTTC.

The rearrangement links TRBV5-1 to TRBJ1-1; 7 bases agree with TRBD1. CDR1 is SGHRS, CDR2 YFSETQ, per germline. CDR3 length: 12 amino acids. Trimming cost V 7 bases and J 1 base; bases outside gene matches: 1. The chain's CDR3 is CASAGGNTEAFF. The DNA of the CDR3 is TGCGCCAGCGCAGGGGGGAACACTGAAGCTTTCTTT.

Of note for this clone: Its ends do not fully match the called genes, so a read error is possible. Other DNA sequences in the sample encode the same CDR3. This chain joins TRBV9 and TRBJ1-2; 9 bases agree with TRBD1. This CDR3 has 14 amino acids. From germline, CDR1 is SGDLS and CDR2 YYNGEE. DNA for the CDR3: TGCGCCAGCCGACGGGACAGGGAGGACTATGGCTACACCTTC. Translated: CASRRDREDYGYTF.

The gene calls are TRBV13 and TRBJ2-2; TRBD1 matches 8 bases. This CDR3 spans 16 amino acids. J gave up 5 bases and V 5 bases, and 10 bases lay outside the gene matches. Germline loops: CDR1 PRHDT, CDR2 FYEKMQ (reference sequence). CDR3 sequence reads: CASSPNGQGTTGELFF. The CDR3 nucleotides are TGTGCCAGCAGCCCGAATGGACAGGGTACGACCGGGGAGCTGTTTTTT.

The genes are TRBV30 and TRBJ2-6; 9 positions match TRBD1. CDR3 length equals 17 residues. Trimming took 4 bases from V and 4 from J; bases not matched to a gene: 11. CDR1 is GTSNPN and CDR2 is SVGIG in the germline V gene (reference sequence). CDR3 protein: CAWTRDRVGTGANVLTF. DNA of the CDR3: TGTGCCTGGACCCGGGACAGGGTAGGAACAGGGGCCAACGTCCTGACTTTC.

This chain links TRBV25-1 with TRBJ2-7; D might be TRBD1 (6 bases). The CDR3 contains 15 residues. Trimming shortened V by 5 bases and J by 2 bases, and 16 bases separated the two germline ends. The germline V gene encodes CDR1 MGHDK and CDR2 SYGVNS. Written as DNA, the CDR3 is TGTGCCAGCAGTAAATTAACAGGGCTCCCCTACGAGCAGTACTTC. Protein product: CASSKLTGLPYEQYF.

The chain carries TRBV28 and TRBJ2-5; TRBD2 matches 9 bases. The CDR3 covers 18 residues. After removal of 3 bases from V and 2 bases from J, the junction contained 13 bases not matched to a gene. Germline values: CDR1 MDHEN, CDR2 SYDVKM. Here the CDR3 DNA reads TGTGCCAGCAGTTTCGTAGTCGGTGCGGGAGGGTCGCAAGAGACCCAGTACTTC. This codes for CASSFVVGAGGSQETQYF.

The chain combines TRBV10-1 with TRBJ1-2, with 8 bases that match TRBD1. V was clipped by 6 bases and J by 2 bases; unmatched bases: 8. The CDR3 contains 15 residues. Germline CDR1 is WNHNN and CDR2 is SYGVQD (reference sequence). CDR3 region: CASSQRGQDNYGYTF. In DNA form, the CDR3 reads TGCGCCAGCAGCCAAAGGGGACAGGACAACTATGGCTACACCTTC.

The count of this clone is one. V and J are TRBV5-6 and TRBJ2-1; D might be TRBD1 (6 bases). V lost 4 bases and J 0 bases, leaving 11 bases between the germline ends. Germline CDR1 SGHDT, CDR2 YYEEEE. The CDR3 totals 15 residues. CDR3 coding DNA: TGTGCCAGCAGCCTGCAGGGGAACTCCTACAATGAGCAGTTCTTC. Amino acids: CASSLQGNSYNEQFF.

The rearrangement joins TRBV5-1 to TRBJ2-2, with a weak D call TRBD2 (7 bases). The V and J ends lost 8 bases and 2 bases respectively, with 10 bases between them. There are 13 residues in the CDR3. The germline V gene has CDR1 SGHRS and CDR2 YFSETQ. The CDR3 coding sequence is TGCGCCAGTACGGGGGGCAACACCGGGGAGCTGTTTTTT. As protein: CASTGGNTGELFF. The whole variable domain, filled in from reference TRBV5-1 and TRBJ2-2, reads KAGVTQTPRYLIKTRGQQVTLSCSPISGHRSVSWYQQTPGQGLQFLFEYFSETQRNKGNFPGRFSGRQFSNSRSEMNVSTLELGDSALYLCASTGGNTGELFFGEGSRLTVL.

V usage is TRBV28 and J usage is TRBJ2-3; TRBD2 matches at 10 bases. The V and J ends lost 8 bases and 3 bases, in that order; junction bases with no gene match: 5. The germline V gene encodes CDR1 MDHEN and CDR2 SYDVKM. The CDR3 extends over 14 amino acids. The CDR3 is CASLSAGGTDTQYF. The CDR3 DNA is TGTGCCAGCCTCTCAGCGGGAGGGACAGATACGCAGTATTTT.

The rearrangement links TRBV4-1 to TRBJ2-1, with 14 bases lining up with TRBD2. In germline, CDR1 is MGHRA, CDR2 YSYEKL. This CDR3 comprises 19 residues. Germline trimming cut 3 bases from V and 7 bases from J; bases unmatched to any gene: 14. This chain's CDR3 is CASSHPSGTSGRVWNEQFF. In DNA, the CDR3 is TGCGCCAGCAGCCACCCATCCGGGACTAGCGGGAGAGTGTGGAATGAGCAGTTCTTC.

This chain connects TRBV4-1 to TRBJ2-2; TRBD2 might be the D (5 bases). The CDR3 is 18 residues long. CDR1 and CDR2 (germline): MGHRA, YSYEKL. The V end lost 0 bases, the J end lost 1 base, and 15 bases lay between the germline ends. The CDR3 nucleotides are TGCGCCAGCAGCCAAGATCCCCCCCCCGGGGTGAACACCGGGGAGCTGTTTTTT. This gives the protein CASSQDPPPGVNTGELFF.

This clone showed up just once. This chain joins TRBV11-3 and TRBJ2-1; no firm D call. The CDR3 runs 15 residues. CDR1 SGHNT and CDR2 YENEEA come from the germline V gene. Between the trimmed V and J ends, which lost 1 base and 5 bases, there was a span of 12 bases. The CDR3 DNA reads as TGTGCCAGCAGCTTAGGGAGCATTGTCCACAATGAGCAGTTCTTC. It yields the protein CASSLGSIVHNEQFF.

This clone occurred a few times. The V and J genes are TRBV6-4 and TRBJ2-2; 8 bases map to TRBD1. Looked up from germline, CDR1 is MRHNA and CDR2 is SNTAGT. The CDR3 has 14 amino acids. The V and J ends lost 4 bases and 4 bases, in that order; junction bases with no gene match: 2. This CDR3 reads CASSAQGGTGELFF. The CDR3 DNA reads as TGTGCCAGCAGTGCACAGGGGGGCACCGGGGAGCTGTTTTTT.

The genes are TRBV15 and TRBJ2-1; TRBD2 agrees at 9 bases. CDR1 LNHNV and CDR2 YYDKDF come from the germline V gene (reference sequence). V lost 3 bases, J lost 5 bases, and 14 bases stayed unmatched. The CDR3 covers 18 residues. The CDR3, as DNA: TGTGCCACCAGCAGTGACCCCCAGCTAGCGGGATATAACAATGAGCAGTTCTTC. It codes for CATSSDPQLAGYNNEQFF.

V usage is TRBV5-8 and J usage is TRBJ1-1; D is unresolved. Germline CDR1 and CDR2: SGHTS and YDEGEE. Trimming took off 0 bases at V and 4 bases at J, with 7 bases between the two ends. This CDR3 has 13 amino acids. CDR3 sequence reads: CASSLVPSTEAFF. The CDR3 coding sequence is TGTGCCAGCAGCTTGGTTCCGAGCACTGAAGCTTTCTTT. The whole variable domain, filled in from reference TRBV5-8 and TRBJ1-1, reads EAGVTQSPTHLIKTRGQQATLRCSPISGHTSVYWYQQALGLGLQFLLWYDEGEERNRGNFPPRFSGRQFPNYSSELNVNALELEDSALYLCASSLVPSTEAFFGQGTRLTVV.

The chain joins TRBV28 to TRBJ2-5; 7 bases fit TRBD1. Germline CDR1 is MDHEN and CDR2 is SYDVKM. Trimming removed 3 bases from V and 4 bases from J; junction bases left unmatched: 5. CDR3 length equals 14 residues. The CDR3 region has the DNA TGTGCCAGCAGTTTTAGGGGGCGCCCAGAGACCCAGTACTTC. Encoded protein: CASSFRGRPETQYF.

The rearrangement uses TRBV27 and TRBJ2-5; possible D gene TRBD1, 5 bases. Germline CDR1 is MNHEY and CDR2 is SMNVEV (reference sequence). Trimming removed 3 bases from V and 5 bases from J, with 7 bases in between. The CDR3 is 12 residues long. The CDR3 protein is CASSFSGETQYF. CDR3 DNA: TGTGCCAGCAGTTTCTCAGGGGAGACCCAGTACTTC.

This clone has a single count. J is TRBJ2-7 and V is TRBV7-9; D gene ambiguous. V was pared by 2 bases and J by 0 bases, with 8 bases between. The V gene's germline CDR1 is SEHNR and CDR2 FQNEAQ (reference sequence). The CDR3 loop spans 14 amino acids. Here the CDR3 reads CASSLRPGSYEQYF. The DNA for the CDR3 is TGTGCCAGCAGCTTACGTCCGGGCTCCTACGAGCAGTACTTC.

The chain employs TRBV7-4 and TRBJ2-3, with D unclear. This CDR3 has 13 amino acids. The V end was cut by 2 bases, the J end by 10 bases, with 13 bases between. The V gene's germline CDR1 is SGHVT and CDR2 SQSDAQ. CDR3 coding DNA: TGTGCCAGCAGCTTACTCCGAGTCCGAGCGCAGTATTTT. Encoded protein: CASSLLRVRAQYF. Filled out from reference TRBV7-4 and TRBJ2-3, the complete variable domain reads GAGVSQSPRYKVAKRGRDVALRCDSISGHVTLYWYRQTLGQGSEVLTYSQSDAQRDKSGRPSGRFSAERPERSVSTLKIQRTEQGDSAVYLCASSLLRVRAQYFGPGTRLTVL.

This clone was counted a few times. A junction end diverges from the germline sequence, so it may reflect a read error. The chain has TRBV7-7 and TRBJ2-7, with 11 nucleotides matching TRBD2. The CDR3 totals 13 residues. In germline, CDR1 is SSHAT, CDR2 FNYEAQ (reference sequence). The CDR3 DNA follows: TGTGCTAGCAGCTTAGCGGGAGGGGGCGAGCAGTACTTC. Translated, it gives CASSLAGGGEQYF.

This clone has just a few counts. The CDR3 protein is CASSQSNGQGEEKLFF. The CDR3 DNA is TGCGCCAGCAGCCAATCAAACGGACAGGGCGAGGAAAAACTGTTTTTT. The chain couples TRBV4-3 to TRBJ1-4; 8 bases match TRBD1. V trimming: 2 bases; J trimming: 8 bases; junction bases outside the gene matches: 10. From germline, CDR1 is LGHNA and CDR2 YSLEER. This CDR3 contains 16 residues.

The rearrangement joins TRBV4-3 to TRBJ1-2, with 7 bases that match TRBD1. This CDR3 comprises 17 residues. Trimming removed 0 bases from V and 4 bases from J; junction bases left unmatched: 11. Germline V lookup: CDR1 LGHNA, CDR2 YSLEER. The CDR3 DNA is TGCGCCAGCAGCCAAGATAGGGACAGCTTCCTATCCTATGGCTACACCTTC. This gives the protein CASSQDRDSFLSYGYTF.

The rearrangement links TRBV27 to TRBJ1-1; 9 bases align to TRBD1. The CDR3 is 17 amino acids. Germline V gene sequence: CDR1 MNHEY, CDR2 SMNVEV (reference sequence). Losses at the gene ends were 6 bases for V and 2 bases for J; bases not matched to a gene: 13. The CDR3 sequence is CASSLTGQGRYNTEAFF. In DNA, the CDR3 is TGTGCCAGCAGCCTCACAGGACAGGGGAGGTATAACACTGAAGCTTTCTTT.

V and J are TRBV9 and TRBJ2-7, with 8 bases identical to TRBD2. The germline CDR1 and CDR2 sequences are SGDLS and YYNGEE. The CDR3 is 13 amino acids. V shed 7 bases and J 3 bases; nucleotides not matched to a gene: 6. This chain's CDR3 is CASGSGSYYEQYF. The CDR3, as DNA: TGTGCCAGCGGGAGCGGGAGTTACTACGAGCAGTACTTC.

CDR3 nucleotides: TGTGCCAGCAGTTTCGAGGGAGTTGGGAGCAATCAGCCCCAGCATTTT. This encodes CASSFEGVGSNQPQHF. The rearrangement uses TRBV28 and TRBJ1-5; no clear D. The CDR3 covers 16 residues. CDR1 MDHEN and CDR2 SYDVKM come from the germline V gene. V was shortened by 3 bases and J by 1 base, with 13 bases between the two germline ends.

The chain couples TRBV7-8 to TRBJ2-1, with a possible D match to TRBD2 (5 bases). CDR3 length: 15 amino acids. Germline CDR1 and CDR2: SGHVS and FQNEAQ. V gave up 5 bases and J gave up 4 bases, with 15 bases separating them. The CDR3 DNA reads TGTGCCAGCAGCGCGGCGAGGGTGGGTTACAATGAGCAGTTCTTC. This codes for CASSAARVGYNEQFF.

V usage is TRBV19 and J usage is TRBJ2-7; D unclear. V was trimmed by 5 bases and J by 0 bases, leaving 5 bases between them. Germline V gives CDR1 LNHDA, CDR2 SQIVND (reference sequence). The CDR3 length is 12 residues. The CDR3 bases are TGTGCCAGTAGTCCAGGCTCCTACGAGCAGTACTTC. It encodes CASSPGSYEQYF.